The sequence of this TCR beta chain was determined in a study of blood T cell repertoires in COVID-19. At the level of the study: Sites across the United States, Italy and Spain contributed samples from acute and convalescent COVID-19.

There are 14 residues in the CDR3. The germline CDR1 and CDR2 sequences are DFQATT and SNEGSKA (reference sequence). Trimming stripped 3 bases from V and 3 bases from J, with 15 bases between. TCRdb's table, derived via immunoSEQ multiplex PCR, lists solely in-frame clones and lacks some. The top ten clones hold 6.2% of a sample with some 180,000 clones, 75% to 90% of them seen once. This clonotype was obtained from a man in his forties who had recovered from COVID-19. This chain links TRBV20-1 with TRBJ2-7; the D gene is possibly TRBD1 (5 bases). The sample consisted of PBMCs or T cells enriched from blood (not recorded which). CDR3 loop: CSASSAGQGYEQYF. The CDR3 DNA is TGCAGTGCTAGTTCTGCAGGGCAGGGCTACGAGCAGTACTTC.